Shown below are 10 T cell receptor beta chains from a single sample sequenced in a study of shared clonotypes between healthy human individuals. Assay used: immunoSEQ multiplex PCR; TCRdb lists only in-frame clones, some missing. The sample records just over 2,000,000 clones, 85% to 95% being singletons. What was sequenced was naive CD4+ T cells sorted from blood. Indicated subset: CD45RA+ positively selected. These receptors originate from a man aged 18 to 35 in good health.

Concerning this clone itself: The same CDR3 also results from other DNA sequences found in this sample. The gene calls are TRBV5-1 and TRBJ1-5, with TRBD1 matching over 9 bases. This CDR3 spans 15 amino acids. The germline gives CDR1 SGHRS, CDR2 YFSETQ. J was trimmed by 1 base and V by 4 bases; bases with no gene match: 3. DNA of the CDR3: TGCGCCAGCAGCCGGACAGGGGACAGCAATCAGCCCCAGCATTTT. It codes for CASSRTGDSNQPQHF. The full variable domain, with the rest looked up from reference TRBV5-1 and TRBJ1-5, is KAGVTQTPRYLIKTRGQQVTLSCSPISGHRSVSWYQQTPGQGLQFLFEYFSETQRNKGNFPGRFSGRQFSNSRSEMNVSTLELGDSALYLCASSRTGDSNQPQHFGDGTRLSIL.

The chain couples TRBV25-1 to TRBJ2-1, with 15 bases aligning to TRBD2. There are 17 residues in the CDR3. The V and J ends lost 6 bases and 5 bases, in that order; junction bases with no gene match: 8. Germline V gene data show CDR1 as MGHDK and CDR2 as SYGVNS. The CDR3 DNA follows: TGTGCCAGCAGCTACGGGACTAGCGGGGGGAAAAACAATGAGCAGTTCTTC. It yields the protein CASSYGTSGGKNNEQFF.

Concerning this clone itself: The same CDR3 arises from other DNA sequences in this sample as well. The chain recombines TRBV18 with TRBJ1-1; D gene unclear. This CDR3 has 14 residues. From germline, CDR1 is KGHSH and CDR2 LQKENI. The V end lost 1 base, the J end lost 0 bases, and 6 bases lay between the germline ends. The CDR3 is CASSPQVVNTEAFF. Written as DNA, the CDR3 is TGTGCCAGCTCACCACAGGTGGTGAACACTGAAGCTTTCTTT. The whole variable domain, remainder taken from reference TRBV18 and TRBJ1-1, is NAGVMQNPRHLVRRRGQEARLRCSPMKGHSHVYWYRQLPEEGLKFMVYLQKENIIDESGMPKERFSAEFPKEGPSILRIQQVVRGDSAAYFCASSPQVVNTEAFFGQGTRLTVV.

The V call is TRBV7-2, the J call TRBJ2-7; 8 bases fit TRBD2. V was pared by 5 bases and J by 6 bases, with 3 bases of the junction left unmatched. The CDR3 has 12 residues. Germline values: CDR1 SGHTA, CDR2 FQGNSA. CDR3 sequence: CASSKGLGEQYF. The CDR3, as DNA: TGTGCCAGCAGCAAGGGACTAGGCGAGCAGTACTTC.

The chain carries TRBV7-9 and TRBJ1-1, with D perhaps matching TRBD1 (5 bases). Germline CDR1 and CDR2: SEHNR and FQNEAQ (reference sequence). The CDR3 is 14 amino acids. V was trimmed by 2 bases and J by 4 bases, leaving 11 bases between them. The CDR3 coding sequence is TGTGCCAGCAGCTTAACAGGTCGAGTCACTGAAGCTTTCTTT. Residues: CASSLTGRVTEAFF. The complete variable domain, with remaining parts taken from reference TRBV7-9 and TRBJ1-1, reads DTGVSQNPRHKITKRGQNVTFRCDPISEHNRLYWYRQTLGQGPEFLTYFQNEAQLEKSRLLSDRFSAERPKGSFSTLEIQRTEQGDSAMYLCASSLTGRVTEAFFGQGTRLTVV.

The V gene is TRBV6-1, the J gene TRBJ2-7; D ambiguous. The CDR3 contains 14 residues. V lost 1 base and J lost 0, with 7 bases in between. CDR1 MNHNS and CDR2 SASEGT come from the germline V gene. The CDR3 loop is CASSEVGSSYEQYF. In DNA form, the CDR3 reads TGTGCCAGCAGTGAAGTTGGCTCCTCCTACGAGCAGTACTTC.

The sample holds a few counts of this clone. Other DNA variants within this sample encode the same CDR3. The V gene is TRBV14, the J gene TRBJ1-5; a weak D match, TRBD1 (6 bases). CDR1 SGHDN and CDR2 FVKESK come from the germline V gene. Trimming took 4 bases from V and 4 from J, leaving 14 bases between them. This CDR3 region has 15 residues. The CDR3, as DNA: TGTGCCAGCAGCCTCACAGGGAGTTCAAATCAGCCCCAGCATTTT. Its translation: CASSLTGSSNQPQHF.

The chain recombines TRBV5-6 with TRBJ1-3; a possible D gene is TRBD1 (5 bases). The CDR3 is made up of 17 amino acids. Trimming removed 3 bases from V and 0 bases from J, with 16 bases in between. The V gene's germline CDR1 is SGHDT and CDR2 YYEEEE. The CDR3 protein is CASSSAGPALSGNTIYF. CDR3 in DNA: TGTGCCAGCAGCTCAGCGGGGCCTGCCCTCTCTGGAAACACCATATATTTT.

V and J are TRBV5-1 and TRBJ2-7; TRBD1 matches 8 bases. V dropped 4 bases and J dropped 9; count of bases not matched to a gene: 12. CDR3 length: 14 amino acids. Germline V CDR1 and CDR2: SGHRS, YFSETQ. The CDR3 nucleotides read TGCGCCAGCAGCGGGACAGGAGGAGGGGTCGCGCAGTACTTC. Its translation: CASSGTGGGVAQYF.

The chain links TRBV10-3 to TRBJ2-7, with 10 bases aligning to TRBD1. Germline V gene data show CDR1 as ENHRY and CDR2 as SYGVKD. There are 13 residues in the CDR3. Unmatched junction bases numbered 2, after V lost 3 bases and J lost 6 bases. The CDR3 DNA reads TGTGCCATCAGTGAAAGGGACAGGGGCGAGCAGTACTTC. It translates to CAISERDRGEQYF.